Listed below are T cell receptor beta chains from one sample, sequenced in a study of post-analysis software for immune sequencing data. TCRdb independently ran MiXCR on the PCR reads; one entry per CDR3 protein. This sample has a few hundred thousand distinct CDR3 sequences, with roughly 35% found just once. The specimen sequenced was blood. These receptors all come from a girl aged 10 to 17 with multiple sclerosis. Each CDR3 is given with its conserved first and last residue. D genes are given only for firm matches. Clone size, where shown, is once, few, many, or a class for clones that have expanded.

>14|TRBD1|few|TRBJ1-1|TRBV7-2
TGTGCCAGCAGCACGAGGACAGGGAACACTGAAGCTTTCTTT
CASSTRTGNTEAFF
>18|TRBD2|NA|TRBJ2-2|TRBV3-1
TGTGCCAGCAGCCAAGAAAAGCGGGGGGCTTCCCCGGCCGGGGAGCTGTTTTTT
CASSQEKRGASPAGELFF
>15|TRBD1|NA|TRBJ2-4|TRBV12-3/TRBV12-4
TGTGCCAGCAGTTTGGTACAGGGGACGATTAACATTCAGTACTTC
CASSLVQGTINIQYF
>16|NA|NA|TRBJ2-3|TRBV4-1
TGCGCCAGCAGCCAAGCCCCAGGAACTAGCACAGATACGCAGTATTTT
CASSQAPGTSTDTQYF
>15|TRBD1|NA|TRBJ2-1|TRBV6-1
TGTGCCAGCAGGGCCGGGACAGGGTCCTACAATGAGCAGTTCTTC
CASRAGTGSYNEQFF
>15|TRBD1|NA|TRBJ1-3|TRBV3-1
TGTGCCAGCAGCCAGGACAGGGGAAGGGGAAACACCATATATTTT
CASSQDRGRGNTIYF
>14|NA|once|TRBJ1-1|TRBV20-1
TGCAGTGCTAGAGAGCCAGGGCCGAACACTGAAGCTTTCTTT
CSAREPGPNTEAFF
>15|NA|NA|TRBJ2-2|TRBV4-1
TGCGCCAGCAGACGGCCGGGCCAAGGGGCCGGGGAGCTGTTTTTT
CASRRPGQGAGELFF
>15|TRBD1|once|TRBJ2-1|TRBV19
TGTGCCAGTAGTATTCAGGGGGCGCCGGTGAATGAGCAGTTCTTC
CASSIQGAPVNEQFF
>16|TRBD2|few|TRBJ2-1|TRBV27
TGTGCCAGCAGCGGACTAGCGGGGGGTTATTATAATGAGCAGTTCTTC
CASSGLAGGYYNEQFF
>16|NA|NA|TRBJ2-2|TRBV4-1
TGCGCCAGCAGCCAGGGTGGGGTAGTAAACACCGGGGAGCTGTTTTTT
CASSQGGVVNTGELFF
>15|NA|NA|TRBJ2-4|TRBV4-2
TGTGCCAGCAGCCAAGATCTACAGGGACTAAACATTCAGTACTTC
CASSQDLQGLNIQYF
>11|NA|many|TRBJ1-2|TRBV29-1
TGCAGCGTTGAAGAGGGAGGTTTCTACACCTTC
CSVEEGGFYTF
>15|NA|few|TRBJ1-5|TRBV7-2
TGTGCCAGCAGCTTAGCGCCAGGGGCGGTTCAGCCCCAGCATTTT
CASSLAPGAVQPQHF
>15|NA|NA|TRBJ2-7|TRBV5-1
TGCGCCAGCAGCTTAGGACTCAGGACCTCCTACGAGCGGTACTTC
CASSLGLRTSYERYF
>18|TRBD2|NA|TRBJ2-1|TRBV4-2
TGTGCCAGCAGCCAGTTACCTGCTAGCGGGGGGGCCATGAATGAGCAGTTCTTC
CASSQLPASGGAMNEQFF
>14|NA|NA|TRBJ2-2|TRBV28
TGTGCCAGCAGACCACAGGGAATCACCGGGGAGCTGTTTTTT
CASRPQGITGELFF
>14|TRBD1|few|TRBJ1-2|TRBV5-1
TGCGCCAGCAGCTTGGGAGGGGACAGTGACGGCTACACCTTC
CASSLGGDSDGYTF
>15|NA|NA|TRBJ2-7|TRBV4-1
TGCGCCAGCAGCCACAAACAGGGGGGGCCCTACGAGCAGTACTTC
CASSHKQGGPYEQYF
>17|TRBD1|NA|TRBJ2-6|TRBV6-6
TGTGCCAGCGACCCGGGACAGTTCCTCTCTGGGGCCAACGTCCTGACTTTC
CASDPGQFLSGANVLTF
>13|TRBD2|many|TRBJ2-1|TRBV29-1
TGCAGCCTGTGGGGAGGGACGGTCAATGAGCAGTTCTTC
CSLWGGTVNEQFF
>14|NA|NA|TRBJ2-7|TRBV6-2/TRBV6-3
TGTGCCAGCAGTTACTCGAACAGGCCGTACGAGCAGTACTTC
CASSYSNRPYEQYF
>14|NA|NA|TRBJ1-5|TRBV20-1
TGCAGTGCTAGAAGAGGCAGGGACGAGCAGCCCCAGCATTTT
CSARRGRDEQPQHF
>14|NA|few|TRBJ1-1|TRBV27
TGTGCCAGCAGTTTAGTGGCAGGGAAGAGTGAAGCTGTCTTT
CASSLVAGKSEAVF
>16|TRBD1|NA|TRBJ1-5|TRBV7-2
TGTGCCAGCAGCTTAGCGGGGACAGGGAATAGTCAGCCCCAGCATTTT
CASSLAGTGNSQPQHF